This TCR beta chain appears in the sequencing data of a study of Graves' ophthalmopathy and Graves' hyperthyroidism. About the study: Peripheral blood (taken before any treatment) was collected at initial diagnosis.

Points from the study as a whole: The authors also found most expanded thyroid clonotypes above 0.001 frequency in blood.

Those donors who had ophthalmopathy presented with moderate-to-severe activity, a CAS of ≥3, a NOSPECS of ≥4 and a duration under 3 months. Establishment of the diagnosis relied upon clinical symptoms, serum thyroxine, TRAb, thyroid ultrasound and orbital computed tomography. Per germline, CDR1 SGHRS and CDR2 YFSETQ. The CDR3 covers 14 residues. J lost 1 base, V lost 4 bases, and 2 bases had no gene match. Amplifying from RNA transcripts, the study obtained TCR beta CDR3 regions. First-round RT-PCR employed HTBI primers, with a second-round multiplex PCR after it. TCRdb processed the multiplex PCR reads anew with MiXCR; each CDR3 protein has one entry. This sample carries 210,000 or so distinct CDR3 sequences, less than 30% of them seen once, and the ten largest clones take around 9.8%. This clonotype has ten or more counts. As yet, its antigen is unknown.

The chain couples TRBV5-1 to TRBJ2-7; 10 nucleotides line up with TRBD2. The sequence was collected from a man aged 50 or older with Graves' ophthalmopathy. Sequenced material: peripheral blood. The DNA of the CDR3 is TGCGCCAGCAGCCCTAGCGGGGGTTCCTACGAGCAGTACTTC. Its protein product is CASSPSGGSYEQYF.